What follows is one T cell receptor beta chain and its context. Its matching antigen is unknown. This sample is drawn from a study of T cell repertoires in cytomegalovirus infection. Study-level information: A matching HLA type, together with CMV infection, was signaled by public TCR beta signatures.

Study findings and constraints: In two of eight donors, the top clonotype was HLA-C-restricted CMV-specific. Carriers of CMV and the relevant HLA type were discriminated by public TCR beta frequency.

TCRdb re-called the reads through MiXCR, storing one row per CDR3 protein. The sample carries about 320,000 distinct CDR3 sequences, more than 8% recorded once. Sequencing was carried out using PBMCs. The receptor comes from a human donor in good health (CMV status not recorded). Some clones in this sample may be carry-over from other donors' samples.

In DNA, the CDR3 is TGTGCCAGCAGCTTAGCGGGCGGGAGGGGCCAAGAGACCCAGTACTTC. Its protein is CASSLAGGRGQETQYF. The rearrangement joins TRBV7-2 to TRBJ2-5; TRBD2 aligns across 9 bases. This CDR3 region has 16 residues. Germline trimming cut 0 bases from V and 1 base from J; bases unmatched to any gene: 3. Germline CDR1 and CDR2: SGHTA and FQGNSA.